This T cell receptor (beta chain) appears in the sequencing data of a study of blood T cell repertoires in COVID-19. Study as a whole: Acute-phase and convalescent COVID-19 samples originated in the United States, Italy and Spain. Nucleic acid was either cDNA or gDNA, and it came from T cells, B-cell-depleted T cells, or PBMCs.

Measured with immunoSEQ multiplex PCR; TCRdb has only the in-frame clones, and not every one. The table includes about 270,000 clones, approximately 83% detected once. After removal of 2 bases from V and 1 base from J, the junction contained 3 bases not matched to a gene. Per the germline V gene, CDR1 is SGHNT and CDR2 is YYREEE (reference sequence). This CDR3 is built from 16 residues. Input material: peripheral blood. The V call is TRBV5-4, the J call TRBJ2-2; TRBD2 aligns across 9 bases. This receptor was identified in a human donor in a cohort sampled during active COVID-19. CDR3 amino acids: CASSLGGRVNTGELFF. DNA for the CDR3: TGTGCCAGCAGCTTAGGCGGGAGGGTGAACACCGGGGAGCTGTTTTTT.